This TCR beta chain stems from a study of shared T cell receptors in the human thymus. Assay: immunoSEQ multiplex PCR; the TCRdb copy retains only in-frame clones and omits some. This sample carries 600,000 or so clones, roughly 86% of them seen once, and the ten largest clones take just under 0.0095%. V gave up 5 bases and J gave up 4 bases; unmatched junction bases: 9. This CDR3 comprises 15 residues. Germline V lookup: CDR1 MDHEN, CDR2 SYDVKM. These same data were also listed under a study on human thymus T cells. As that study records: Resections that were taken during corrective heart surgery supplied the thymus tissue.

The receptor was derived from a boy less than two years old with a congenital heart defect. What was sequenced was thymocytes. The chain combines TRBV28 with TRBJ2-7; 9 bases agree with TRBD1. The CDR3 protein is CASSDRDRVQYEQYF. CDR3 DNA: TGTGCCAGCAGTGACCGGGACAGGGTACAATACGAGCAGTACTTC.